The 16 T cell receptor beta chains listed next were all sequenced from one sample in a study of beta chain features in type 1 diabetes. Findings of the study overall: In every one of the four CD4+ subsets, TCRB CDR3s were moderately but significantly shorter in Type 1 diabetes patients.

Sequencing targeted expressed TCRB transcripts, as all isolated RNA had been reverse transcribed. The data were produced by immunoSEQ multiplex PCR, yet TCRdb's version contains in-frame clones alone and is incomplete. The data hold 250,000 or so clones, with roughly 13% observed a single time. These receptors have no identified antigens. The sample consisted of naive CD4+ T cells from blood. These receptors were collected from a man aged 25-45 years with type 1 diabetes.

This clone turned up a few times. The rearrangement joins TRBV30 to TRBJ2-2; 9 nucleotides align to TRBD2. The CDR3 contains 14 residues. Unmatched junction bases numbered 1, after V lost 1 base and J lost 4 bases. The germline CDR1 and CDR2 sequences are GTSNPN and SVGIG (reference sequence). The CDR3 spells CAWSAGLATGELFF. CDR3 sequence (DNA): TGTGCCTGGAGTGCGGGACTAGCCACCGGGGAGCTGTTTTTT.

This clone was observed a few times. CDR3 DNA sequence: TGTGCCAGCAGTCACGGACAGGACTACGAGCAGTACTTC. Amino acids: CASSHGQDYEQYF. The gene calls are TRBV6-5 and TRBJ2-7, with 7 bases fitting TRBD1. The germline V gene has CDR1 MNHEY and CDR2 SVGAGI. CDR3 length: 13 amino acids. The J segment lost 3 bases and the V segment lost 5 bases, leaving 4 bases of the junction unmatched.

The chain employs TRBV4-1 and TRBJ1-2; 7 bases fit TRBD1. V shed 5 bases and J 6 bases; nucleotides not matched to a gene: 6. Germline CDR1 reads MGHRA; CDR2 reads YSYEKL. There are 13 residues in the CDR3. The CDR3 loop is CASSATGRDGYTF. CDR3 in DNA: TGCGCCAGCAGCGCGACAGGGCGGGATGGCTACACCTTC.

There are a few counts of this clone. The CDR3 loop reads CAWSVGRGNQPQHF. CDR3 sequence (DNA): TGTGCCTGGAGTGTGGGCAGGGGTAATCAGCCCCAGCATTTT. The gene calls are TRBV30 and TRBJ1-5, with a weak D call TRBD1 (6 bases). Between the trimmed V and J ends, which lost 0 bases and 4 bases, there was a span of 10 bases. The CDR3 length is 14 residues. Germline CDR1 and CDR2: GTSNPN and SVGIG (reference sequence).

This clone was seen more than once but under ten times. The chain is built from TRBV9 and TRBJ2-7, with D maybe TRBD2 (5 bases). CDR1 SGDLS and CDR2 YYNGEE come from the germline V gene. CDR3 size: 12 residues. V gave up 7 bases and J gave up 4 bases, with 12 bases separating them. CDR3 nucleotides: TGTGCCAGCGGAGACCGGGGATACGAGCAGTACTTC. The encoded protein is CASGDRGYEQYF.

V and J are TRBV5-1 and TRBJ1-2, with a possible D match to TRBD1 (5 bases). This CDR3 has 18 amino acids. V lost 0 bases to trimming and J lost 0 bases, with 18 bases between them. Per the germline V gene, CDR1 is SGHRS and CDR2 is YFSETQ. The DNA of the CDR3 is TGCGCCAGCAGCTTGGGTTTGGACACCCTAGCGGCTAACTATGGCTACACCTTC. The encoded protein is CASSLGLDTLAANYGYTF.

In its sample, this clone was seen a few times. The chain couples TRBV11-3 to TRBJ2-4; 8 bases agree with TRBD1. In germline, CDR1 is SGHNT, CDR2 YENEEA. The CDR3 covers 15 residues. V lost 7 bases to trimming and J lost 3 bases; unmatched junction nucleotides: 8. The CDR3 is CASTQTGEGKNIQYF. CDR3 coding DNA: TGTGCCAGCACCCAGACAGGGGAAGGCAAAAACATTCAGTACTTC.

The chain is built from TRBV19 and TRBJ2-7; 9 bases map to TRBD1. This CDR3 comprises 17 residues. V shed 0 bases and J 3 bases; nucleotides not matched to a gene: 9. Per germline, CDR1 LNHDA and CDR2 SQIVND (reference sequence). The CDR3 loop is CASSIERGQGQGYEQYF. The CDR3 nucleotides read TGTGCCAGTAGTATAGAACGGGGACAGGGACAAGGCTACGAGCAGTACTTC.

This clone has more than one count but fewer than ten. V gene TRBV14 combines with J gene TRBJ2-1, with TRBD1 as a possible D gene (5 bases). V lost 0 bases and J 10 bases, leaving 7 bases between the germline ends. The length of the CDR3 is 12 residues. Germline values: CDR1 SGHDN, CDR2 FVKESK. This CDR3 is CASSQERGEQFF. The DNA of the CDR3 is TGTGCCAGCAGCCAAGAAAGGGGAGAGCAGTTCTTC.

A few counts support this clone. Here the CDR3 reads CASSWDLSYEQYF. CDR3 bases: TGCGCCAGCAGCTGGGACTTATCCTACGAGCAGTACTTC. The genes are TRBV5-1 and TRBJ2-7; perhaps TRBD2 as D (6 bases). The CDR3 is 13 residues long. Germline CDR1 and CDR2: SGHRS and YFSETQ. Trimming removed 3 bases from V and 1 base from J, with 8 bases in between.

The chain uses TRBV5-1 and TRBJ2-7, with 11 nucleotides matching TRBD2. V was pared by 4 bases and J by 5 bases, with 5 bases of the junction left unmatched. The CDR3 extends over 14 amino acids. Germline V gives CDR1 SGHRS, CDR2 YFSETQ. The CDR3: CASSRLAGSDEQYF. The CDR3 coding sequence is TGCGCCAGCAGCCGACTAGCGGGATCGGACGAGCAGTACTTC.

CDR3 protein: CASSANPTGARGQYF. The CDR3 nucleotides read TGTGCCAGCAGCGCCAACCCCACAGGGGCCCGGGGGCAGTATTTT. The chain combines TRBV2 with TRBJ2-3; 7 positions match TRBD1. Germline assignment: CDR1 SNHLY and CDR2 FYNNEI. The CDR3 has 15 residues. With V trimmed by 6 bases and J by 11 bases, 17 bases remained unmatched. Drawing the rest from reference TRBV2 and TRBJ2-3, the complete variable domain is EPEVTQTPSHQVTQMGQEVILRCVPISNHLYFYWYRQILGQKVEFLVSFYNNEISEKSEIFDDQFSVERPDGSNFTLKIRSTKLEDSAMYFCASSANPTGARGQYFGPGTRLTVL.

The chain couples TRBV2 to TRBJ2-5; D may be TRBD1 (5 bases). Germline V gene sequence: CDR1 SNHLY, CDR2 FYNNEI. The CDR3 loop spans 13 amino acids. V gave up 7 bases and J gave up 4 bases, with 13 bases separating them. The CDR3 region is CASTKARVETQYF. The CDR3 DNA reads TGTGCCAGCACAAAGGCCAGGGTAGAGACCCAGTACTTC.

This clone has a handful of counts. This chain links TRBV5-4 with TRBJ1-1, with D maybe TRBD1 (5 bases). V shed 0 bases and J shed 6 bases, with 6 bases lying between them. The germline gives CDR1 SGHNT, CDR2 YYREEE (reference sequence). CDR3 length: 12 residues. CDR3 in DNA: TGTGCCAGCAGCTTGGAGGGGTCTGAAGCTTTCTTT. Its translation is CASSLEGSEAFF.

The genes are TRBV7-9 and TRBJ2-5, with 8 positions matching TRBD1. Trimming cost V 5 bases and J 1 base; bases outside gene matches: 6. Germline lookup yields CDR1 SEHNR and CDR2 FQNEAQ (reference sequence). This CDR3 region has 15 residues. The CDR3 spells CASSPGQGTQETQYF. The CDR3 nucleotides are TGTGCCAGCAGCCCCGGACAGGGCACCCAAGAGACCCAGTACTTC.

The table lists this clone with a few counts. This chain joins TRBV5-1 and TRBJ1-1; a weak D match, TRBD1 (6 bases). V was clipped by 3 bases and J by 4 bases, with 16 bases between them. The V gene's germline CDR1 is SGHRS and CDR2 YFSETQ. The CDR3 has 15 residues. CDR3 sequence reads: CASSWAGAPGTEAFF. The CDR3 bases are TGCGCCAGCAGCTGGGCAGGGGCACCGGGCACTGAAGCTTTCTTT. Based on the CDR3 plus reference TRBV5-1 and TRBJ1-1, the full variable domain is KAGVTQTPRYLIKTRGQQVTLSCSPISGHRSVSWYQQTPGQGLQFLFEYFSETQRNKGNFPGRFSGRQFSNSRSEMNVSTLELGDSALYLCASSWAGAPGTEAFFGQGTRLTVV.